One and the same sample provided the 3 T cell receptor beta chains below, sequenced in a study of T cells in Graves' hyperthyroidism and ophthalmopathy (dated by TCRdb to between 2018 and 2021). The library was generated by multiplex PCR. The sequencer listed for this sample is Illumina HiSeq 2000. The TCR beta CDR3 regions were amplified from the RNA transcripts. For the first round of RT-PCR on the TCR CDR3, the HTBI primer set was used together with the Qiagen OneStep RT-PCR kit. TCRdb redid the processing of the public reads, applying fastp at Q25 and MiXCR, and retained in-frame beta chains. Each CDR3 protein gets just one entry, which takes the most common genes and DNA from the rows behind it. Here the sample has about 270,000 distinct CDR3 sequences; around 20% occur a single time. The ten largest clones take up around 62% of the sample. Sample: blood. Receptor source: a man aged 30-40 years with Graves' ophthalmopathy.

This clonotype was recorded a few times. V and J are TRBV5-1 and TRBJ2-2; 10 positions match TRBD2. The J segment lost 6 bases and the V segment lost 2 bases, leaving 4 bases of the junction unmatched. The CDR3 is 15 residues long. Per germline, CDR1 SGHRS and CDR2 YFSETQ. The CDR3 DNA sequence: TGCGCCAGCAGCTTCGGAGCGGGAGGGCCCGGGGAGCTGTTTTTT. Protein sequence: CASSFGAGGPGELFF. Drawing the rest from reference TRBV5-1 and TRBJ2-2, the complete variable domain is KAGVTQTPRYLIKTRGQQVTLSCSPISGHRSVSWYQQTPGQGLQFLFEYFSETQRNKGNFPGRFSGRQFSNSRSEMNVSTLELGDSALYLCASSFGAGGPGELFFGEGSRLTVL.

This clonotype was seen only a few times. At one end the junction does not follow the germline gene, possibly because of a read error. This chain joins TRBV11-2 and TRBJ2-7, with TRBD1 matching 8 bases. The CDR3 spans 15 residues. Per the germline V gene, CDR1 is SGHAT and CDR2 is FQNNGV. The CDR3 spells CANSLDRGRSYEQYF. CDR3 in DNA: TGTGCCAACAGCTTAGACAGGGGAAGGAGCTACGAGCAGTACTTC.

This chain joins TRBV12-3 or TRBV12-4 and TRBJ1-1, with no clear D. The CDR3 extends over 12 amino acids. Trimming shortened V by 2 bases and J by 3 bases, and 4 bases separated the two germline ends. The CDR3 bases are TGTGCCAGCAGTTTATGGGACACTGAAGCTTTCTTT. It encodes CASSLWDTEAFF.